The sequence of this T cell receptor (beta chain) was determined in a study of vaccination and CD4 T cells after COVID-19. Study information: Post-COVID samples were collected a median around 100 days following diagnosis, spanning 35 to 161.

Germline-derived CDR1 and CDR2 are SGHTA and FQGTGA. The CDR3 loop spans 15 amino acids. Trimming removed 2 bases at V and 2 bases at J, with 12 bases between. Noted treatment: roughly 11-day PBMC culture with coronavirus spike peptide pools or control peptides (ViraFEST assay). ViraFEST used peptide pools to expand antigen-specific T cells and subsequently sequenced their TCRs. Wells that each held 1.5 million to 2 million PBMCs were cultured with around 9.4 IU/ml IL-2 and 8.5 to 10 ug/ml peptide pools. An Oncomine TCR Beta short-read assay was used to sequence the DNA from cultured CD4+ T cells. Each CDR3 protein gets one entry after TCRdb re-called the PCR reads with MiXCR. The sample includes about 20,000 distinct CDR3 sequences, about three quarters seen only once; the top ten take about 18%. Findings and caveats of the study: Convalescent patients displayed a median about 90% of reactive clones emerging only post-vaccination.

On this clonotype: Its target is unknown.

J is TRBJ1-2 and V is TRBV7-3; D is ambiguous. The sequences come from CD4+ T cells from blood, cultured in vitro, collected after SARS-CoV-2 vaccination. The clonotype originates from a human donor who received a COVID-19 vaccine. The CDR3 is CASSLSMGSNYGYTF. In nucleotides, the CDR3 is TGTGCCAGCAGCTTATCCATGGGATCAAACTATGGCTACACCTTC.